The source of this TCR beta chain is a study of response to subunit inactivated influenza vaccine. With 3 bases clipped from V and 1 base from J, the junction kept 0 bases outside the gene matches. The CDR3 totals 14 residues. CDR1 SEHNR and CDR2 FQNEAQ come from the germline V gene (reference sequence). By sample share, this clonotype is medium-sized. Each CDR3 protein is one row after TCRdb ran MiXCR on the RT-PCR reads. The sample has a few hundred thousand distinct CDR3 sequences; 11% to 15% are singletons. This TCR was sampled from a man aged 50-60 years who received an inactivated influenza vaccine. The specimen was PBMCs from blood, collected about 11 days after vaccination. The chain employs TRBV7-9 and TRBJ1-1; 9 nucleotides align to TRBD1. The chain's CDR3 is CASSLGQGNTEAFF. CDR3 nucleotide sequence: TGTGCCAGCAGCTTGGGACAGGGGAACACTGAAGCTTTCTTT.